The next 14 T cell receptor beta chains were all read from a single sample in a study of Graves' ophthalmopathy and Graves' hyperthyroidism. RNA transcripts were the template, and TCR beta CDR3 regions were amplified from them. HTBI-primed RT-PCR formed the first round, and a multiplex PCR formed the second. Via MiXCR, TCRdb re-called the multiplex PCR reads, giving one row per CDR3 protein. The data contain 300,000 to 400,000 distinct CDR3 sequences, 15% to 20% of them seen just once; the ten biggest clones take up around an eighth. Specimen: peripheral blood. These receptors were obtained from an adult man with Graves' ophthalmopathy.

In its sample, this clonotype was seen many times. The rearrangement joins TRBV19 to TRBJ1-5; D possibly corresponds to TRBD1 (6 bases). Germline CDR1 LNHDA, CDR2 SQIVND (reference sequence). Trimming took off 5 bases at V and 0 bases at J, with 11 bases between the two ends. CDR3 size: 15 residues. For the CDR3, the DNA is TGTGCCAGTAGTGCATCAGGGGTTAGCAATCAGCCCCAGCATTTT. Translation: CASSASGVSNQPQHF.

The rearrangement joins TRBV6-1 to TRBJ1-3; 8 nucleotides agree with TRBD1. The V segment lost 4 bases and the J segment 0 bases; nucleotides outside the gene matches: 5. The length of the CDR3 is 16 residues. CDR1 MNHNS and CDR2 SASEGT come from the germline V gene. The CDR3 is CASSVRTGSSGNTIYF. CDR3 DNA: TGTGCCAGCAGTGTTAGGACAGGGAGCTCTGGAAACACCATATATTTT.

This clonotype was found many times. V and J are TRBV6-5 and TRBJ1-1; weak D call: TRBD1 (5 bases). Germline CDR1 is MNHEY and CDR2 is SVGAGI. This CDR3 is built from 13 residues. V shed 7 bases and J shed 1 base, with 10 bases lying between them. The CDR3 DNA is TGTGCCAGCACCCGAGGGGAGAACACTGAAGCTTTCTTT. It is translated as CASTRGENTEAFF.

The table lists this clonotype with many counts. The rearrangement uses TRBV6-1 and TRBJ1-5; perhaps TRBD1 as D (6 bases). The germline V and J ends were trimmed by 6 bases and 6 bases, with 15 bases remaining between them. The CDR3 spans 14 residues. Germline CDR1 and CDR2: MNHNS and SASEGT. In nucleotides, the CDR3 is TGTGCCAGCAGACCACAGGGATTAGGTCAGCCCCAGCATTTT. Its translation: CASRPQGLGQPQHF.

This clonotype was recorded many times. The chain couples TRBV6-1 to TRBJ2-7; TRBD1 aligns across 12 bases. The length of the CDR3 is 15 residues. The germline V gene encodes CDR1 MNHNS and CDR2 SASEGT. The trim removed 6 bases at V and 7 bases at J, leaving 10 bases unmatched. The CDR3 DNA reads TGTGCCAGCAGAAGACCGGGACAGGGGGCTGGGGAGCAGTACTTC. Translated: CASRRPGQGAGEQYF.

The table lists this clonotype with many counts. This chain links TRBV6-1 with TRBJ1-6, with TRBD1 identical over 10 bases. Germline CDR1 and CDR2: MNHNS and SASEGT. CDR3 length: 17 amino acids. V trimming: 6 bases; J trimming: 2 bases; junction bases outside the gene matches: 7. Here the CDR3 reads CASRTGTGVTYNSPLHF. The CDR3 DNA reads TGTGCCAGCAGAACCGGGACAGGGGTCACCTATAATTCACCCCTCCACTTT.

This clonotype was observed many times. The V gene is TRBV2, the J gene TRBJ2-5; D uncertain. The CDR3 totals 12 residues. The germline V and J ends were trimmed by 4 bases and 5 bases, with 8 bases remaining between them. Germline V gene data show CDR1 as SNHLY and CDR2 as FYNNEI. CDR3 nucleotide sequence: TGTGCCAGCAGTGCCGTTGGGGAGACCCAGTACTTC. It encodes CASSAVGETQYF.

The table lists this clonotype with many counts. The chain has TRBV30 and TRBJ2-5; D gene ambiguous. The CDR3 is 13 amino acids. Trimming took off 5 bases at V and 4 bases at J, with 14 bases between the two ends. CDR1 GTSNPN and CDR2 SVGIG come from the germline V gene (reference sequence). Here the CDR3 reads CAWSSSLAETQYF. The CDR3 DNA reads TGTGCCTGGTCGTCATCGCTGGCAGAGACCCAGTACTTC.

The V gene is TRBV11-2, the J gene TRBJ2-7; D remains ambiguous. Trimming took off 7 bases at V and 2 bases at J, with 18 bases between the two ends. Germline-derived CDR1 and CDR2 are SGHAT and FQNNGV. This CDR3 has 15 amino acids. The CDR3 spells CASTWAAQRPYEQYF. The CDR3, as DNA: TGTGCCAGCACTTGGGCCGCACAGAGACCCTACGAGCAGTACTTC.

This clonotype was recorded many times. The chain links TRBV7-7 to TRBJ2-2, with D possibly TRBD2 on 5 matching bases. V was clipped by 5 bases and J by 0 bases, with 28 bases between them. CDR3 size: 21 residues. The germline CDR1 and CDR2 sequences are SSHAT and FNYEAQ (reference sequence). This CDR3 reads CASSPVGSGRWATANTGELFF. The CDR3 DNA reads TGTGCCAGCAGCCCAGTGGGGAGTGGGCGTTGGGCAACCGCGAACACCGGGGAGCTGTTTTTT.

J is TRBJ1-2 and V is TRBV28; tentative D call: TRBD1 (5 bases). V gave up 3 bases and J gave up 0 bases, with 11 bases separating them. The length of the CDR3 is 15 residues. Germline assignment: CDR1 MDHEN and CDR2 SYDVKM. The CDR3 DNA follows: TGTGCCAGCAGTTTCCGGGCGGGGCCTAACTATGGCTACACCTTC. Protein sequence: CASSFRAGPNYGYTF.

This clonotype was seen many times. The chain combines TRBV29-1 with TRBJ2-4; possibly TRBD2 for D (5 bases). This CDR3 has 11 amino acids. Germline V gives CDR1 SQVTM, CDR2 ANQGSEA. The V gene lost 7 bases and the J gene lost 8 bases, with 12 bases spanning the gap. The DNA for the CDR3 is TGCAGCGCCGCGGACGGGGACATTCAGTACTTC. Protein product: CSAADGDIQYF.

This clonotype was seen at least ten times. V gene TRBV29-1 combines with J gene TRBJ2-7; 11 positions match TRBD1. Per germline, CDR1 SQVTM and CDR2 ANQGSEA. There are 17 residues in the CDR3. With V trimmed by 7 bases and J by 3 bases, 17 bases remained unmatched. The CDR3 DNA follows: TGCAGCGGAAGCCGCCCCCTTAGGGGACAGGGGGACTACGAGCAGTACTTC. Its protein is CSGSRPLRGQGDYEQYF.

The V and J genes are TRBV7-8 and TRBJ2-7, with D maybe TRBD2 (5 bases). Trimming removed 5 bases at V and 3 bases at J, with 14 bases between. This CDR3 has 14 residues. Germline V CDR1 and CDR2: SGHVS, FQNEAQ. CDR3 coding DNA: TGTGCCAGCAGCCCCGACTATACAGTCTACGAGCAGTACTTC. It codes for CASSPDYTVYEQYF. Using reference TRBV7-8 and TRBJ2-7 for the parts outside the CDR3, the full variable domain is GAGVSQSPRYKVAKRGQDVALRCDPISGHVSLFWYQQALGQGPEFLTYFQNEAQLDKSGLPSDRFFAERPEGSVSTLKIQRTQQEDSAVYLCASSPDYTVYEQYFGPGTRLTVT.